This T cell receptor (beta chain) originates from a study of memory CD4+ T cells and cytomegalovirus serostatus. Single viable CD3+CD4+CD8-CD45RO+ cells were sorted as the memory CD4+ T cells. Serum IgG to CMV pp150, pp28, p38 and p52 defined serostatus. Only a few counts were recorded for this clone. Original data processing: After removing out-of-frame reads, under 2.5 million distinct TCRbeta sequences remained. Profiling relied on immunoSEQ multiplex PCR, and the TCRdb table lists in-frame clones only, not all of them. V, J and clone size reflect that table, while D and trimming were determined from the DNA. This table holds about 57,000 clones, less than 80% found once. The V end lost 4 bases, the J end lost 0 bases, and 9 bases lay between the germline ends. Germline V lookup: CDR1 SGHRS, CDR2 YFSETQ. The CDR3 spans 14 residues.

The sample comprised memory CD4+ T cells from blood. This TCR derives from an adult in good health and CMV-seronegative. The chain carries TRBV5-1 and TRBJ2-3; either TRBD1 or TRBD2 may fit D (5 bases each). CDR3 in amino acids: CASSGGTSTDTQYF. The CDR3 region has the DNA TGCGCCAGCAGCGGGGGAACTAGCACAGATACGCAGTATTTT.